This TCR beta chain originates from a study of CD4 T cells in relation to SARS-CoV-2 and coronaviruses. Naive and memory CD4+ T cells were separated from cryopreserved PBMCs. The method was immunoSEQ multiplex PCR; TCRdb's version includes in-frame clones alone and lacks a portion of them. The sample includes some 60,000 clones, approximately 90% of them seen just once. Trimming removed 3 bases from V and 5 bases from J, with 20 bases in between. From germline, CDR1 is SNHLY and CDR2 FYNNEI. The CDR3 runs to 17 residues. Sequenced sample: naive CD4+ T cells from PBMCs. The subset here: naive CD4+ T cells isolated by negative enrichment. The chain couples TRBV2 to TRBJ1-5, with D perhaps TRBD1 (5 bases). This receptor was identified in an adult with COVID-19. The CDR3 is CASSDPTSGDAHQPQHF. Here the CDR3 DNA reads TGTGCCAGCAGTGATCCCACGTCCGGGGACGCTCATCAGCCCCAGCATTTT.